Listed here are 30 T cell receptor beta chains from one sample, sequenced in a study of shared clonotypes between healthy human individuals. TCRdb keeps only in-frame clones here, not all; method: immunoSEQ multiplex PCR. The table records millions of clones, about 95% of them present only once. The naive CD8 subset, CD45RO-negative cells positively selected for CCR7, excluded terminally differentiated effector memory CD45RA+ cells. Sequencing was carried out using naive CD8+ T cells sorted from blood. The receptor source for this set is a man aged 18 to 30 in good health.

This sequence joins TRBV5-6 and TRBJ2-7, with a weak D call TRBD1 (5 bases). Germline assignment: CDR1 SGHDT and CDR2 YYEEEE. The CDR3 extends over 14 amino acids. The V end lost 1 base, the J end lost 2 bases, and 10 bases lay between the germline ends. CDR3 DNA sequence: TGTGCCAGCAGCTTGCAGGGTACCCCCTACGAGCAGTACTTC. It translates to CASSLQGTPYEQYF.

The CDR3, as DNA: TGTGCCAGCAGCTCGTACCTAGGCGAGCAGTACTTC. Translating it yields CASSSYLGEQYF. J is TRBJ2-7 and V is TRBV7-9; D not certain. CDR1 and CDR2 from the germline V gene are SEHNR and FQNEAQ (reference sequence). Trimming pared 4 bases from V and 6 bases from J, leaving 10 bases between. CDR3 size: 12 residues.

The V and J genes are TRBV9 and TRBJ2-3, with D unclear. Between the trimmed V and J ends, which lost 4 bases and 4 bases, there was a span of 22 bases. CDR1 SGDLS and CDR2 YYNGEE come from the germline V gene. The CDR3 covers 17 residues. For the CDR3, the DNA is TGTGCCAGCAGCCCAGAAGGTTTAAGGAGAAACCCAGATACGCAGTATTTT. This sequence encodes CASSPEGLRRNPDTQYF.

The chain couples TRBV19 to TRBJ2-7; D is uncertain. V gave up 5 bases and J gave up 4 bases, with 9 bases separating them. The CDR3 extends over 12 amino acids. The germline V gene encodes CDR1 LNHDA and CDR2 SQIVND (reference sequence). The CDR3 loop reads CASSAPGYEQYF. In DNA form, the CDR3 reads TGTGCCAGTAGTGCCCCTGGGTACGAGCAGTACTTC.

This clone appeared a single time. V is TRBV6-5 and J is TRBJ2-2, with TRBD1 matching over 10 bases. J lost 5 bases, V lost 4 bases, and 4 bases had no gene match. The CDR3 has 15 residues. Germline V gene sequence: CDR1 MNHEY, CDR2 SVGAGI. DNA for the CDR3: TGTGCCAGCAGTTGGACAGGGGGGAGTACCGGGGAGCTGTTTTTT. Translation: CASSWTGGSTGELFF.

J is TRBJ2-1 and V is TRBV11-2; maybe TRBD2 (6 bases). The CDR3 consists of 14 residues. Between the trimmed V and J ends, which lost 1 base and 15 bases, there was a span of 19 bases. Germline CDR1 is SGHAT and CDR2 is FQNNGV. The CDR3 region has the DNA TGTGCCAGCAGCTTAGTGTCTAGCGAGTACCCATTGTTCTTC. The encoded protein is CASSLVSSEYPLFF.

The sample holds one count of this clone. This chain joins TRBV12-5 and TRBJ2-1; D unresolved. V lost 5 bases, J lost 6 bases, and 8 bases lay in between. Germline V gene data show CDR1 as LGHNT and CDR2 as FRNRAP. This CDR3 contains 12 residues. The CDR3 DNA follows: TGTGCTAGTGGTACATCCCGCAATGAGCAGTTCTTC. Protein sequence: CASGTSRNEQFF. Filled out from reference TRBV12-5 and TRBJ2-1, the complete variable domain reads DARVTQTPRHKVTEMGQEVTMRCQPILGHNTVFWYRQTMMQGLELLAYFRNRAPLDDSGMPKDRFSAEMPDATLATLKIQPSEPRDSAVYFCASGTSRNEQFFGPGTRLTVL.

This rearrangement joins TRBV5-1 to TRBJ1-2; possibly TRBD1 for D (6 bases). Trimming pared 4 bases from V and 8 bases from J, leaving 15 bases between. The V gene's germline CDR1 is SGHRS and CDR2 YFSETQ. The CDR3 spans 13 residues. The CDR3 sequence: CASSPGTSEGYTF. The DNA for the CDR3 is TGCGCCAGCAGCCCCGGGACATCGGAGGGCTACACCTTC.

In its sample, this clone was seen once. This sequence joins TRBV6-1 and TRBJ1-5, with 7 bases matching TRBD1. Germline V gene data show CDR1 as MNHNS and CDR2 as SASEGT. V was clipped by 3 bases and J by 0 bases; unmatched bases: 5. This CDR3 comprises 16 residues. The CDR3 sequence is CASSEGTAYSNQPQHF. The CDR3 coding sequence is TGTGCCAGCAGTGAGGGGACAGCGTATAGCAATCAGCCCCAGCATTTT.

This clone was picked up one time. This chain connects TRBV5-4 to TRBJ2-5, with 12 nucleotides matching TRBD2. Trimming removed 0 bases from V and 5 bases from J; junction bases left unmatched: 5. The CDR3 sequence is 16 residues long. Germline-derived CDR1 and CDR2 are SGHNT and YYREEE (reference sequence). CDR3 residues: CASSLVSSGGEETQYF. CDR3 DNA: TGTGCCAGCAGCTTGGTCTCTAGCGGGGGGGAGGAGACCCAGTACTTC.

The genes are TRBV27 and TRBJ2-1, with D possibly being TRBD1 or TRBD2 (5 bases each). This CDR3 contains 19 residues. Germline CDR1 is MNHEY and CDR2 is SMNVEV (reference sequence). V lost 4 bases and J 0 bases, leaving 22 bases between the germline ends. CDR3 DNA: TGTGCCAGCAGTTCTCTAGGGCCTACGGGGCTGAGCTCCTACAATGAGCAGTTCTTC. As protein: CASSSLGPTGLSSYNEQFF.

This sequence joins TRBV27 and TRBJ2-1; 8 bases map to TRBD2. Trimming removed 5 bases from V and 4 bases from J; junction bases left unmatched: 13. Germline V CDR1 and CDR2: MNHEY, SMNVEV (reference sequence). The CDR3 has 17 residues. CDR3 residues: CASSLRVPSGSYNEQFF. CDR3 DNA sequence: TGTGCCAGCAGTCTAAGAGTTCCAAGCGGGAGTTACAATGAGCAGTTCTTC.

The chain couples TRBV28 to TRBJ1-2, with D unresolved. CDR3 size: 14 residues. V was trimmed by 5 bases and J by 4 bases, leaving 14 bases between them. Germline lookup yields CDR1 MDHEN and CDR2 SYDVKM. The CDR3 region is CASSTIQIRYGYTF. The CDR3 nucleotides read TGTGCCAGCAGTACTATACAGATCCGCTATGGCTACACCTTC.

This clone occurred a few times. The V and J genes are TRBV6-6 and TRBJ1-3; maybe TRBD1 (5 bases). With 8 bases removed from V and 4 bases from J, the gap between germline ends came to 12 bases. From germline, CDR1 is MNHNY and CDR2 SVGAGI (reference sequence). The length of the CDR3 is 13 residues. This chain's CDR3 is CASYGGTGNTIYF. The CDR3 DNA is TGTGCCAGCTATGGGGGGACGGGAAACACCATATATTTT.

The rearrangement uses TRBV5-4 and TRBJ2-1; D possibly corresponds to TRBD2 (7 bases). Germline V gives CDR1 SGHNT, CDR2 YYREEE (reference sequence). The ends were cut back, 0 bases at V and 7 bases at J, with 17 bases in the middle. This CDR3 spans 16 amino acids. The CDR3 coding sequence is TGTGCCAGCAGCTTGGGGAGAGGGGGACTATGGAATGAGCAGTTCTTC. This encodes CASSLGRGGLWNEQFF.

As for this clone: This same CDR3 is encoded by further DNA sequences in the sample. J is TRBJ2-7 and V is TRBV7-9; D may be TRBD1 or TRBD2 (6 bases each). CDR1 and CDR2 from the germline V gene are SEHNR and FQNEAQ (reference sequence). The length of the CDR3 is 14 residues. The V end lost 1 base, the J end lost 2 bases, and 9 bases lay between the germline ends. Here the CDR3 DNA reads TGTGCCAGCAGCTTAGAAGGGGGGACCTACGAGCAGTACTTC. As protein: CASSLEGGTYEQYF.

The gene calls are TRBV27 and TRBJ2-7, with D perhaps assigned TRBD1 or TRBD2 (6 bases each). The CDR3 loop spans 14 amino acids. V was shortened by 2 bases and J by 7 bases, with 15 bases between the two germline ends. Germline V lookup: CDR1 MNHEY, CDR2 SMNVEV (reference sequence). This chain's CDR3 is CASSLVGGPEEQYF. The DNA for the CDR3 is TGTGCCAGCAGTTTAGTCGGGGGCCCTGAGGAGCAGTACTTC.

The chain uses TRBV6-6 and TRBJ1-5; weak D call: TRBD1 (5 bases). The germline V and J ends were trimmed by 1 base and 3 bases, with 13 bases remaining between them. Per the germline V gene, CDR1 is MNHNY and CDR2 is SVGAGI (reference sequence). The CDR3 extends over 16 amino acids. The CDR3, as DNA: TGTGCCAGCAGTTACTTCCGGGACGCACTCAATCAGCCCCAGCATTTT. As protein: CASSYFRDALNQPQHF.

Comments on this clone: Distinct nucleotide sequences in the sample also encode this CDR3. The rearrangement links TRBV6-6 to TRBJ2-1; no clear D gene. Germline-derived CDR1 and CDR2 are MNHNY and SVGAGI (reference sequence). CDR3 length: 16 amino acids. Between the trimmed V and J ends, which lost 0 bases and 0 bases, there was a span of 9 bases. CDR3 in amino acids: CASSYSSQSSYNEQFF. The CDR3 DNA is TGTGCCAGCAGTTACTCGTCTCAGAGCTCCTACAATGAGCAGTTCTTC.

The DNA of the CDR3 is TGCGCCAGCAGCCCACTAACTAGCGGACCCACCGGGGAGCTGTTTTTT. Its protein is CASSPLTSGPTGELFF. The rearrangement joins TRBV4-1 to TRBJ2-2, with 8 bases aligning to TRBD2. The germline gives CDR1 MGHRA, CDR2 YSYEKL. There are 16 residues in the CDR3. V was clipped by 4 bases and J by 4 bases; unmatched bases: 8.

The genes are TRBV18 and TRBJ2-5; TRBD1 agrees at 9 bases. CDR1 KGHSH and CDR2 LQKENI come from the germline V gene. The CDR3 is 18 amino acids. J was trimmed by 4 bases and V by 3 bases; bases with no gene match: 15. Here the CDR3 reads CASSPPNGDRVGVETQYF. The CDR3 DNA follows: TGTGCCAGCTCACCGCCGAATGGGGACAGGGTCGGGGTAGAGACCCAGTACTTC.

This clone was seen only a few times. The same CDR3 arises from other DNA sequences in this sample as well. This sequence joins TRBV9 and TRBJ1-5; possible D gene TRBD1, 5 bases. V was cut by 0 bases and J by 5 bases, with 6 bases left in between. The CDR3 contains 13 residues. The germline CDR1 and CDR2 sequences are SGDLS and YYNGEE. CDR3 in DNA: TGTGCCAGCAGCGTAGAAGGGGATCAGCCCCAGCATTTT. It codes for CASSVEGDQPQHF.

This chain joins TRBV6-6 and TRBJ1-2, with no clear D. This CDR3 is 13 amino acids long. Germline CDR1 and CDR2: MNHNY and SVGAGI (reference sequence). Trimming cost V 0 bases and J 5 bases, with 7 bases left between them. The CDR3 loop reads CASSYSREYGYTF. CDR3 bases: TGTGCCAGCAGTTACTCAAGAGAATATGGCTACACCTTC.

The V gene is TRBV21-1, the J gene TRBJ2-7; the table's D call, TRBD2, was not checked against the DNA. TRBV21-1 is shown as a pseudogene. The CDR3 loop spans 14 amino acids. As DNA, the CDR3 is TGTGCCAGCAGCAAAAGGAGGGTTACCTACGAGCAGTACTTC. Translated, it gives CASSKRRVTYEQYF.

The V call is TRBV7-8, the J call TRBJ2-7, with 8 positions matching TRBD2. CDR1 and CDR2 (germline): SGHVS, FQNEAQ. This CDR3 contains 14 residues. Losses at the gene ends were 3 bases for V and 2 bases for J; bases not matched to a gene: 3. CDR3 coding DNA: TGTGCCAGCAGCTTCACTAGCGGAGCCTACGAGCAGTACTTC. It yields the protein CASSFTSGAYEQYF. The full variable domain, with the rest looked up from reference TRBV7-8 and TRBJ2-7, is GAGVSQSPRYKVAKRGQDVALRCDPISGHVSLFWYQQALGQGPEFLTYFQNEAQLDKSGLPSDRFFAERPEGSVSTLKIQRTQQEDSAVYLCASSFTSGAYEQYFGPGTRLTVT.

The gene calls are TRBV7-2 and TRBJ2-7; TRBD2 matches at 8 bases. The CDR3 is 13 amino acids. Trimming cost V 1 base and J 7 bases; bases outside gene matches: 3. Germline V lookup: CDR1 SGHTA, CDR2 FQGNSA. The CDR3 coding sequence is TGTGCCAGCAGCTTAGGACTAGCGTGGGAGCAGTACTTC. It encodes CASSLGLAWEQYF.

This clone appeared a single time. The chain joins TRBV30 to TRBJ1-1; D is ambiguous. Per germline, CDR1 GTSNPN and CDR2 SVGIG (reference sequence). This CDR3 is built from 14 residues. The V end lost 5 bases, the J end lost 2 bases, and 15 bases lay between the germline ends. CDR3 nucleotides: TGTGCCTGGGGTCCGATCTCCCCTAACACTGAAGCTTTCTTT. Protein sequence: CAWGPISPNTEAFF.

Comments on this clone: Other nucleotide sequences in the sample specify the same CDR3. CDR3 nucleotides: TGTGCCAGCAGTTACGGTGAAGGGGACGGGGAGCTGTTTTTT. Amino acid sequence: CASSYGEGDGELFF. V is TRBV6-5 and J is TRBJ2-2; D may be TRBD1 (5 bases). Germline-derived CDR1 and CDR2 are MNHEY and SVGAGI. V lost 2 bases and J 7 bases, leaving 11 bases between the germline ends. This CDR3 is 14 amino acids long.

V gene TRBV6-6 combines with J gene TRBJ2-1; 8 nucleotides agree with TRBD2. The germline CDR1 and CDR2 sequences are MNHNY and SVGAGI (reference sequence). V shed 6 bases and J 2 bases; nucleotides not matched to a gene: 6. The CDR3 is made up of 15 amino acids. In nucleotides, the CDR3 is TGTGCCAGCAGCCTGGGACTAGGAACCTACAATGAGCAGTTCTTC. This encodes CASSLGLGTYNEQFF.

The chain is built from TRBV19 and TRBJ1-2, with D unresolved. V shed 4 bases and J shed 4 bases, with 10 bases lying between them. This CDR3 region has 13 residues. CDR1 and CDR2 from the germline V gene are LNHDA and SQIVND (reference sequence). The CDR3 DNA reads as TGTGCCAGTAGTACCAGCGATTTCTATGGCTACACCTTC. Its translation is CASSTSDFYGYTF.